Listed below are T cell receptor beta chains from one sample, sequenced in a study of cytomegalovirus exposure and HLA in healthy donors. Profiled with immunoSEQ multiplex PCR; TCRdb holds only in-frame clones, not every one. Altogether approximately 93,000 clones are present, just under 80% being singletons, with the ten largest covering approximately 3.6%. The sequencing input was PBMCs. Source of these receptors: a woman aged 40 to 50 in good health and CMV-seronegative. CDR3s include the opening cysteine and the closing phenylalanine or tryptophan. A D gene is named only where the DNA matches it firmly. A clone size is listed for some rows: how often the clone was seen (once, few, many), or a class if it is expanded.

d_call clone_size j_call v_call cdr3_nt cdr3_aa
TRBD1 few TRBJ1-4 TRBV6-6 TGTGCCAGCAGGATACAGGGGGCCGCAACTAATGAAAAACTGTTTTTT CASRIQGAATNEKLFF
. . TRBJ1-1 TRBV19 TGTGCCAGTAGTATACCGGGCCGGAGGGACACTGAAGCTTTCTTT CASSIPGRRDTEAFF
. . TRBJ1-6 TRBV18 TGTGCCAGCTCCCGGGGTGGGGATTCACCCCTCCACTTT CASSRGGDSPLHF
TRBD2 . TRBJ2-6 TRBV4-2 TGTGCCAGCAGCCGTAGCCGGGGGGGGGCTACTGGGGCCAACGTCCTGACTTTC CASSRSRGGATGANVLTF
. many TRBJ2-2 TRBV27 TGTGCCAGCAGGCCAGGAGGAGCCGGGGAGCTGTTTTTT CASRPGGAGELFF
. once TRBJ2-3 TRBV5-4 TGTGCCAGCAGCGTAACAAAGGGAGCGGATACGCAGTATTTT CASSVTKGADTQYF
. . TRBJ2-1 TRBV18 TGTGCCAGCGAAGGGGATTCGCGTGAGCAGTTCTTC CASEGDSREQFF
. . TRBJ2-2 TRBV27 TGTGCCAGCAGCAAATGGACTTCCACCGGGGAGCTGTTTTTT CASSKWTSTGELFF
. . TRBJ1-2 TRBV18 TGTGCCAGCTCTCCGGGACACCCTGATAACTATGGCTACACCTTC CASSPGHPDNYGYTF
. . TRBJ2-5 TRBV7-7 TGTGCTAGCAGCTTAGGCGTCGCTGGGGGGCAAGAGACCCAGTACTTC CASSLGVAGGQETQYF
TRBD1 . TRBJ1-2 TRBV6-5 TGTGCCAGCAGTTACTCGAGGGACAGGGGGACGGGTGGCTACCCCTTC CASSYSRDRGTGGYPF
. . TRBJ1-1 TRBV29-1 TGCAGCGTTGAACTGGAGACAGTCCCTTGGCGGGCTTTCTTT CSVELETVPWRAFF
TRBD1 few TRBJ1-1 TRBV2 TGTGCCAGCAGTCCAATGCTGATGGACAGGGAAGCTTTCTTT CASSPMLMDREAFF
. . TRBJ1-1 TRBV5-4 TGTGCCAGCAGCTTGGGAGGGAACACTGAAGCTTTCTTT CASSLGGNTEAFF
. . TRBJ2-7 TRBV27 TGTGCCAGCAGTCTCCTCTACGAGCAGTACTTC CASSLLYEQYF
. . TRBJ2-3 TRBV19 TGTGCCAGTAGTATGCAAACCTCCGGGACTCGAAGCACAGATACGCAGTATTTT CASSMQTSGTRSTDTQYF
. . TRBJ1-5 TRBV28 TGTGCCAGCAGTTCGCCGGGGTTGGGCAATCAGCCCCAGCATTTT CASSSPGLGNQPQHF
. . TRBJ1-2 TRBV28 TGTGCCAGCGATGGCGGCTATGGCTACACCTTC CASDGGYGYTF
TRBD1 . TRBJ2-7 TRBV19 TGTGCCAGTCAAGCTACAGGGGGCTACGAGCAGTACTTC CASQATGGYEQYF
TRBD2 . TRBJ2-7 TRBV7-9 TGTGCCAGCAGCTTGGGGGGGGTCGAGCAGTACTTC CASSLGGVEQYF
. . TRBJ1-2 TRBV30 TGTGCCTGGACCCAGGGAACCGTGGGTGGCTACACCTTC CAWTQGTVGGYTF
TRBD1 . TRBJ1-2 TRBV7-3 TGTGCCAGCAGCATAGGGACAGGGTATGGCTACACCTTC CASSIGTGYGYTF
TRBD2 few TRBJ2-2 TRBV29-1 TGCAGCGTACAACGGGGACTAGCGGGGGACACCGGGGAGCTGTTTTTT CSVQRGLAGDTGELFF
. many TRBJ2-1 TRBV5-4 TGTGCCAGCAGCTTGTACAGGGGAGGCTACAATGAGCAGTTCTTC CASSLYRGGYNEQFF
. few TRBJ2-1 TRBV7-3 TGTGCCAGCAGCCCCACGGGTTTGTCCTACAATGAGCAGTTCTTC CASSPTGLSYNEQFF
. . TRBJ2-2 TRBV2 TGTGCCAGCACTCGTCGGGTCCTCACCGGGGAGCTGTTTTTT CASTRRVLTGELFF
TRBD1 few TRBJ1-2 TRBV5-1 TGCGCCAGCAGCTTCACAGGGGGCCCCTATGGCTACACCTTC CASSFTGGPYGYTF
TRBD1 . TRBJ1-1 TRBV29-1 TGCAGCGTAGACAGGGGGATACGGAGGGCTGAAGCTTTCTTT CSVDRGIRRAEAFF
TRBD1 . TRBJ1-4 TRBV6-1 TGTGCCAGCATCCCAGGACAGGTTTCAGTAAGGATGTTTTTT CASIPGQVSVRMFF
. . TRBJ2-1 TRBV28 TGTGCCAGCAGTTGGTCGGCGGTCTACAATGAGCAGTTCTTC CASSWSAVYNEQFF
. . TRBJ1-2 TRBV7-9 TGTGCCAGCAGCTTAAGGGGGAGAGACTATGGCTACACCTTC CASSLRGRDYGYTF
TRBD1 . TRBJ1-6 TRBV19 TGTGCCCCCCGGGAGGGCGGGTCCGGACAGGGGAATTCACCCCTCCACTTT CAPREGGSGQGNSPLHF
TRBD2 few TRBJ2-3 TRBV2 TGTGCCAGCAGTGTTCGTAGCGGGGGGGAGTATTTT CASSVRSGGEYF
TRBD1 . TRBJ1-5 TRBV30 TGTGCCTTGGGGACAGGGGATCAGCCCCAGCATTTT CALGTGDQPQHF
TRBD1 . TRBJ2-2 TRBV6-1 TGTGCCAGCAGTGAAGCGTACAGGGGGGAGGAGCTGTTTTTT CASSEAYRGEELFF
TRBD1 . TRBJ1-2 TRBV5-1 TGCGCCAGCAGCACCGCGGTGGGACAGGGGGCAGGTGGCTACACCTTC CASSTAVGQGAGGYTF
. . TRBJ2-3 TRBV9 TGTGCCAGCAGCGCCCTAACAGGTTTTAGCACAGATACGCAGTATTTT CASSALTGFSTDTQYF
TRBD2 . TRBJ2-7 TRBV4-1 TGCGCCAGCAGCCAAGATCCGGGGGGGAACGAGCAGTACTTC CASSQDPGGNEQYF